A single sample gave rise to the 5 T cell receptor beta chains below, sequenced in a study of blood T cell repertoires in COVID-19. TCRdb's copy holds only in-frame clones and misses some; the assay was immunoSEQ multiplex PCR. Here the sample spans 250,000 or so clones, about 86% being singletons. The sequenced sample consisted of peripheral blood. These receptors were taken from an older man with acute or convalescent COVID-19.

There are a few counts of this clone. The chain carries TRBV3-1 (or the pseudogene TRBV3-2) and TRBJ1-5; no reliable D call. V was clipped by 4 bases and J by 1 base, with 11 bases between them. CDR3 length: 15 residues. Germline lookup yields CDR1 LGHDT and CDR2 YNNKEL (reference sequence). The CDR3 bases are TGTGCCAGCAGCCTTGAGGGTCTAAGCAATCAGCCCCAGCATTTT. Amino acid sequence: CASSLEGLSNQPQHF.

The chain carries TRBV18 and TRBJ1-2; the match to TRBD1 covers 10 bases. J lost 4 bases, V lost 1 base, and 6 bases had no gene match. CDR1 is KGHSH, CDR2 LQKENI, per germline. There are 16 residues in the CDR3. The CDR3: CASSPLETGGSYGYTF. DNA for the CDR3: TGTGCCAGCTCACCACTAGAGACAGGGGGCTCCTATGGCTACACCTTC.

This chain links TRBV5-1 with TRBJ2-7, with a weak D call TRBD1 (6 bases). Germline CDR1 SGHRS, CDR2 YFSETQ. The CDR3 extends over 11 amino acids. V lost 6 bases to trimming and J lost 6 bases, with 10 bases between them. The CDR3 loop reads CASTLGAEQYF. CDR3 DNA sequence: TGCGCCAGCACGTTGGGGGCCGAGCAGTACTTC.

The chain links TRBV24-1 to TRBJ1-4; D is unclear. V lost 4 bases, J lost 4 bases, and 9 bases lay in between. This CDR3 contains 14 residues. CDR1 is KGHDR and CDR2 is SFDVKD in the germline V gene. The CDR3 region is CATSEGGFNEKLFF. In DNA, the CDR3 is TGTGCCACCAGTGAAGGCGGATTTAATGAAAAACTGTTTTTT.

The chain combines TRBV3-1 (or the pseudogene TRBV3-2) with TRBJ2-7; 7 bases agree with TRBD1. The J segment lost 0 bases and the V segment lost 4 bases, leaving 18 bases of the junction unmatched. This CDR3 spans 19 amino acids. Germline CDR1 reads LGHDT; CDR2 reads YNNKEL (reference sequence). The CDR3 DNA reads TGTGCCAGCAGCCCTTTAGCCCCTAGGACAGGCCTAAGCTCCTACGAGCAGTACTTC. As protein: CASSPLAPRTGLSSYEQYF.